Listed below are T cell receptor beta chains from one sample, sequenced in a study of blood T cell repertoires in COVID-19. TCRdb's copy holds only in-frame clones and misses some; the assay was immunoSEQ multiplex PCR. This sample has 35,000 to 55,000 clones; roughly 88% occur once, and the top ten carry about 8.6%. Source material: peripheral blood. The receptors here all came from a man aged 60-69 years with active COVID-19. CDR3s include the opening cysteine and the closing phenylalanine or tryptophan. A D gene is named only where the DNA matches it firmly. Clone size is given for some rows only: seen once, a few or many times, or a class if the clone is expanded.

abundance | j_gene | d_gene | v_gene | CDR3aa | CDR3nt
. | TRBJ1-1 | . | TRBV28 | CASSPVPLNTEAFF | TGTGCCAGCAGCCCCGTCCCCCTGAACACTGAAGCTTTCTTT
. | TRBJ1-2 | TRBD1 | TRBV5-1 | CASSLDPGQGYGYTF | TGCGCCAGCAGCTTAGACCCGGGACAGGGCTATGGCTACACCTTC
. | TRBJ1-1 | TRBD1 | TRBV9 | CASSARQGTEAFF | TGTGCCAGCAGCGCCCGACAGGGGACTGAAGCTTTCTTT
. | TRBJ2-7 | . | TRBV3-1/TRBV3-2 | CASSLNYEQYF | TGTGCCAGCAGCCTAAACTACGAGCAGTACTTC
. | TRBJ2-1 | . | TRBV9 | CASSVYSYNEQFF | TGTGCCAGCAGCGTGTACTCCTACAATGAGCAGTTCTTC
. | TRBJ1-2 | . | TRBV3-1/TRBV3-2 | CASSQGAAYGYTF | TGTGCCAGCAGCCAAGGGGCAGCTTATGGCTACACCTTC
. | TRBJ2-7 | TRBD2 | TRBV4-2 | CASSQGLAEQTYEQYF | TGTGCCAGCAGCCAAGGACTAGCGGAGCAGACCTACGAGCAGTACTTC
. | TRBJ2-1 | TRBD2 | TRBV5-4 | CASRRLAGAYNEQFF | TGTGCCAGCAGGCGACTAGCGGGAGCTTACAATGAGCAGTTCTTC
. | TRBJ1-1 | . | TRBV3-1/TRBV3-2 | CASSQDPGSTEAFF | TGTGCCAGCAGCCAAGATCCGGGTTCCACTGAAGCTTTCTTT
few | TRBJ2-7 | TRBD1 | TRBV18 | CASSPEGQGVYEQYF | TGTGCCAGCTCACCGGAGGGACAGGGGGTTTACGAGCAGTACTTC
once | TRBJ2-5 | TRBD1 | TRBV7-9 | CASSQTGVQETQYF | TGTGCCAGCAGCCAGACAGGGGTCCAAGAGACCCAGTACTTC
. | TRBJ2-3 | . | TRBV7-8 | CASSLISVTQYF | TGTGCCAGCAGCCTAATCTCAGTCACGCAGTATTTT
. | TRBJ2-1 | . | TRBV10-3 | CAISDQRLYNEQFF | TGTGCCATCAGTGACCAGCGGCTATACAATGAGCAGTTCTTC
. | TRBJ2-5 | TRBD2 | TRBV30 | CAWSLAWGTTAGVVETQYF | TGTGCCTGGAGTCTTGCGTGGGGTACGACTGCGGGAGTGGTTGAGACCCAGTACTTC
. | TRBJ1-6 | TRBD1 | TRBV2 | CASSGSGTGQSPLHF | TGTGCCAGCAGTGGTTCGGGGACAGGGCAATCACCCCTCCACTTT
. | TRBJ2-5 | TRBD2 | TRBV19 | CASSISAGLPRTQYF | TGTGCCAGTAGTATTTCCGCGGGACTACCGCGAACCCAGTACTTC
. | TRBJ2-7 | . | TRBV28 | CASSLTTSTGQQQYF | TGTGCCAGCAGTTTAACCACCTCGACGGGTCAGCAGCAGTACTTC
. | TRBJ2-3 | TRBD1 | TRBV5-1 | CASSLGDRGDTQYF | TGCGCCAGCAGCTTGGGGGACAGGGGGGATACGCAGTATTTT
. | TRBJ2-3 | TRBD2 | TRBV9 | CASSVTVPGRGGYGTDTQYF | TGTGCCAGCAGCGTCACAGTCCCGGGCCGGGGGGGCTATGGCACAGATACGCAGTATTTT
. | TRBJ2-7 | . | TRBV6-2/TRBV6-3 | CASSYRGSSYEQYF | TGTGCCAGCAGTTATAGAGGCAGCTCCTACGAGCAGTACTTC
. | TRBJ2-5 | TRBD1 | TRBV5-1 | CASSAGTGGYQETQYF | TGCGCCAGCAGCGCAGGGACAGGGGGTTACCAAGAGACCCAGTACTTC
. | TRBJ2-1 | . | TRBV5-1 | CASSLPDSLNEQFF | TGCGCCAGCAGCTTACCTGACTCACTGAATGAGCAGTTCTTC
. | TRBJ1-1 | . | TRBV2 | CASSEAGTLNTEAFF | TGTGCCAGCAGTGAAGCCGGGACATTGAACACTGAAGCTTTCTTT
once | TRBJ1-2 | TRBD1 | TRBV14 | CASSALRTGYGYTF | TGTGCCAGCAGCGCCCTTAGGACAGGCTATGGCTACACCTTC
. | TRBJ2-2 | TRBD2 | TRBV2 | CASRNLGEGGSTGELFF | TGTGCCAGCAGGAATCTTGGGGAGGGAGGGAGCACCGGGGAGCTGTTTTTT
. | TRBJ2-7 | . | TRBV7-6 | CASSLTPSGQGGIMVQYF | TGTGCCAGCAGCTTAACGCCTTCTGGGCAGGGAGGTATCATGGTGCAGTACTTC
. | TRBJ1-2 | TRBD1 | TRBV9 | CASSAGTGDYGYTF | TGTGCCAGCAGCGCAGGTACAGGGGACTATGGCTACACCTTC
. | TRBJ2-1 | TRBD2 | TRBV10-3 | CAISEGTTIYNEQFF | TGTGCCATCAGTGAGGGGACTACGATCTACAATGAGCAGTTCTTC
. | TRBJ2-7 | TRBD2 | TRBV7-2 | CASNPSGTFYEQYF | TGTGCCAGCAATCCAAGCGGGACTTTCTACGAGCAGTACTTC
. | TRBJ1-5 | . | TRBV7-8 | CASSRSGEEGQPQHF | TGTGCCAGCAGCCGTTCGGGGGAAGAGGGTCAGCCCCAGCATTTT
. | TRBJ2-1 | TRBD1 | TRBV3-1/TRBV3-2 | CASSQSKQGARNEQFF | TGTGCCAGCAGCCAGTCTAAACAGGGGGCAAGGAATGAGCAGTTCTTC
. | TRBJ2-2 | TRBD2 | TRBV6-1 | CASSEGFVLAKELFF | TGTGCCAGCAGTGAAGGATTCGTACTAGCGAAGGAGCTGTTTTTT
. | TRBJ1-3 | TRBD1 | TRBV7-2 | CASSLGTGPTSGNTIYF | TGTGCCAGCAGCCTGGGGACAGGACCCACCTCTGGAAACACCATATATTTT
. | TRBJ2-3 | TRBD2 | TRBV2 | CASRLAGGTDTQYF | TGTGCCAGTAGACTAGCGGGGGGCACAGATACGCAGTATTTT
. | TRBJ2-1 | TRBD2 | TRBV6-5 | CASTPLAGGHNEQFF | TGTGCCAGCACCCCCCTGGCGGGAGGACACAATGAGCAGTTCTTC
. | TRBJ2-1 | . | TRBV1 | CTSSHRLAANRHNEQFF | TGCACCAGCAGCCACAGACTAGCGGCAAACAGACACAATGAGCAGTTCTTC
once | TRBJ2-5 | TRBD2 | TRBV5-1 | CASSATGTRQETQYF | TGCGCCAGCAGCGCGACCGGGACTAGACAAGAGACCCAGTACTTC
. | TRBJ1-2 | . | TRBV7-8 | CASSLAQEGGYTF | TGTGCCAGCAGCTTAGCGCAAGAGGGAGGCTACACCTTC
once | TRBJ2-5 | TRBD2 | TRBV5-6 | CASSLASGIQETQYF | TGTGCCAGCAGCTTGGCTAGCGGTATTCAAGAGACCCAGTACTTC
. | TRBJ1-1 | TRBD1 | TRBV10-3 | CAISEGTGNHGGTEAFF | TGTGCCATCAGTGAGGGGACAGGGAACCACGGGGGGACTGAAGCTTTCTTT
. | TRBJ2-5 | TRBD2 | TRBV24-1 | CATSAPTRGGRVSFPWKETQYF | TGTGCCACCAGTGCCCCAACCCGCGGGGGACGCGTTTCTTTCCCCTGGAAAGAGACCCAGTACTTC